Below are 22 T cell receptor beta chains sequenced from a single sample in a study of beta chain features in type 1 diabetes. Expressed TCRB transcripts were sequenced after all isolated RNA was converted to cDNA. The repertoire was sequenced with immunoSEQ multiplex PCR; TCRdb's copy has only in-frame clones and lacks some. The sample lists just over 450,000 clones, approximately 30% seen once, with almost 0.065% in the top ten. The sequenced material came from naive CD4+ T cells from blood. These receptors all stem from a man in his late teens or twenties in good health.

This sequence joins TRBV30 and TRBJ2-7; 8 nucleotides line up with TRBD2. J was trimmed by 3 bases and V by 4 bases; bases with no gene match: 2. Germline V gene lookup returns CDR1 GTSNPN and CDR2 SVGIG (reference sequence). This CDR3 has 12 residues. The CDR3 protein is CAWKRENYEQYF. CDR3 in DNA: TGTGCCTGGAAGCGGGAGAACTACGAGCAGTACTTC.

The sample holds a few counts of this clone. The V call is TRBV25-1, the J call TRBJ1-2, with D unclear. V was trimmed by 2 bases and J by 3 bases, leaving 4 bases between them. The germline V gene has CDR1 MGHDK and CDR2 SYGVNS. CDR3 length equals 12 residues. The CDR3 nucleotides read TGTGCCAGCAGTGAAGGGGACTATGGCTACACCTTC. This codes for CASSEGDYGYTF.

The sample holds a few counts of this clone. This rearrangement joins TRBV5-6 to TRBJ2-1, with 7 bases lining up with TRBD2. The CDR3 runs to 16 residues. The germline gives CDR1 SGHDT, CDR2 YYEEEE. V lost 3 bases and J lost 4; bases outside the gene matches: 10. CDR3 DNA sequence: TGTGCCAGCAGCTCCCTCGGGACTAAGAATTACAATGAGCAGTTCTTC. It yields the protein CASSSLGTKNYNEQFF.

The genes are TRBV7-2 and TRBJ2-1; TRBD2 matches at 7 bases. The CDR3 runs 15 residues. The V segment lost 5 bases and the J segment 4 bases; nucleotides outside the gene matches: 8. The germline V gene encodes CDR1 SGHTA and CDR2 FQGNSA. CDR3 residues: CASSPLWEGYNEQFF. CDR3 DNA sequence: TGTGCCAGCAGCCCACTTTGGGAGGGGTACAATGAGCAGTTCTTC.

This clone appeared a few times. The same CDR3 arises from other DNA sequences in this sample as well. The chain combines TRBV30 with TRBJ1-5; D is unresolved. Trimming stripped 0 bases from V and 5 bases from J, with 11 bases between. This CDR3 contains 14 residues. Per germline, CDR1 GTSNPN and CDR2 SVGIG (reference sequence). This CDR3 reads CAWSVRAGDQPQHF. DNA of the CDR3: TGTGCCTGGAGTGTAAGGGCAGGCGATCAGCCCCAGCATTTT. Supplemented by reference TRBV30 and TRBJ1-5, the full variable domain reads SQTIHQWPATLVQPVGSPLSLECTVEGTSNPNLYWYRQAAGRGLQLLFYSVGIGQISSEVPQNLSASRPQDRQFILSSKKLLLSDSGFYLCAWSVRAGDQPQHFGDGTRLSIL.

This chain connects TRBV30 to TRBJ1-2; 8 positions match TRBD1. Germline lookup yields CDR1 GTSNPN and CDR2 SVGIG (reference sequence). The junction had 10 bases not matched to a gene; V was cut back by 5 bases and J by 8 bases. CDR3 length: 13 amino acids. The CDR3 loop is CAWGTGQVFGYTF. The CDR3 coding sequence is TGTGCCTGGGGCACGGGACAGGTCTTCGGCTACACCTTC.

The chain recombines TRBV29-1 with TRBJ1-4, with D unclear. Trimming left V 8 bases short and J 4 bases short, with 11 bases between. The CDR3 consists of 12 residues. CDR1 and CDR2 from the germline V gene are SQVTM and ANQGSEA. CDR3 sequence: CSHLWINEKLFF. Here the CDR3 DNA reads TGCAGCCACTTATGGATTAATGAAAAACTGTTTTTT.

About this clone: Other DNA sequences of this sample code for an identical CDR3. The chain employs TRBV11-2 and TRBJ2-1; TRBD2 matches 13 bases. V dropped 5 bases and J dropped 4; count of bases not matched to a gene: 2. The CDR3 contains 15 residues. Germline assignment: CDR1 SGHAT and CDR2 FQNNGV. CDR3 DNA sequence: TGTGCCAGCAGCCGGGGACTAGCGGGGTACAATGAGCAGTTCTTC. This encodes CASSRGLAGYNEQFF.

In this sample, this clone turned up a few times. This rearrangement joins TRBV7-9 to TRBJ2-1; tentatively, D is TRBD1 or TRBD2 (5 bases each). This CDR3 is built from 14 residues. Germline CDR1 reads SEHNR; CDR2 reads FQNEAQ (reference sequence). Trimming stripped 3 bases from V and 7 bases from J, with 13 bases between. The CDR3 nucleotides read TGTGCCAGCAGCTTCTGGGACCGTCAGAATGAGCAGTTCTTC. It specifies CASSFWDRQNEQFF.

This clone occurred a few times. V gene TRBV6-6 combines with J gene TRBJ2-5; D may correspond to TRBD1 or TRBD2 (5 bases each). With 0 bases removed from V and 4 bases from J, the gap between germline ends came to 9 bases. Per the germline V gene, CDR1 is MNHNY and CDR2 is SVGAGI (reference sequence). The CDR3 runs to 14 residues. The CDR3: CASSYSGRGETQYF. The CDR3 coding sequence is TGTGCCAGCAGTTACTCGGGACGAGGAGAGACCCAGTACTTC.

CDR3 residues: CSVVSVDTYEQYF. CDR3 DNA: TGCAGCGTTGTGTCCGTGGATACCTACGAGCAGTACTTC. The genes are TRBV29-1 and TRBJ2-7; no definite D call. CDR1 and CDR2 from the germline V gene are SQVTM and ANQGSEA. The CDR3 runs 13 residues. V lost 4 bases to trimming and J lost 2 bases, with 12 bases between them.

V and J are TRBV11-1 and TRBJ2-5, with 12 bases matching TRBD2. J lost 5 bases, V lost 5 bases, and 6 bases had no gene match. The germline gives CDR1 SGHAT, CDR2 FQDESV (reference sequence). The CDR3 extends over 15 amino acids. The CDR3 DNA reads as TGTGCCAGCAGCGCTCGACTAGCGGGAGTGGAGACCCAGTACTTC. As protein: CASSARLAGVETQYF.

The chain combines TRBV5-1 with TRBJ2-1; D not certain. This CDR3 region has 15 residues. Looked up from germline, CDR1 is SGHRS and CDR2 is YFSETQ. V shed 5 bases and J shed 2 bases, with 14 bases lying between them. The DNA for the CDR3 is TGCGCCAGCAGGAAAAGCAGCGCGACCTACAATGAGCAGTTCTTC. Amino acid sequence: CASRKSSATYNEQFF.

The rearrangement joins TRBV7-2 to TRBJ2-7; no firm D call. The germline gives CDR1 SGHTA, CDR2 FQGNSA. V lost 3 bases and J 4 bases, leaving 4 bases between the germline ends. The CDR3 runs 11 residues. This chain's CDR3 is CASSFEYEQYF. The DNA of the CDR3 is TGTGCCAGCAGCTTCGAATACGAGCAGTACTTC.

The genes are TRBV10-3 and TRBJ2-7; the match to TRBD2 covers 8 bases. Trimming cost V 8 bases and J 3 bases; bases outside gene matches: 12. The germline CDR1 and CDR2 sequences are ENHRY and SYGVKD. The CDR3 totals 15 residues. CDR3 in DNA: TGTGCCATCCAATCCTGGACTAGCCACAACTACGAGCAGTACTTC. It translates to CAIQSWTSHNYEQYF.

This clone was observed a few times. The rearrangement joins TRBV29-1 to TRBJ2-1, with D unclear. The CDR3 has 13 residues. Trimming took off 3 bases at V and 2 bases at J, with 8 bases between the two ends. Germline V gives CDR1 SQVTM, CDR2 ANQGSEA. CDR3: CSVDRAAYNEQFF. In nucleotides, the CDR3 is TGCAGCGTTGACCGGGCCGCCTACAATGAGCAGTTCTTC.

This rearrangement joins TRBV7-3 to TRBJ2-1, with 10 bases identical to TRBD2. This CDR3 is built from 15 residues. V shed 3 bases, J shed 4 bases, and the junction held 3 bases outside the gene matches. CDR1 is SGHTA, CDR2 FQGTGA, per germline. CDR3 amino acids: CASSLGAGGYNEQFF. CDR3 nucleotide sequence: TGTGCCAGCAGCTTGGGAGCGGGAGGGTACAATGAGCAGTTCTTC.

As regards this clone: Other DNA sequences from this sample encode an identical CDR3 as well. The rearrangement uses TRBV29-1 and TRBJ2-3; no clear D gene. Germline lookup yields CDR1 SQVTM and CDR2 ANQGSEA. Trimming took off 7 bases at V and 1 base at J, with 9 bases between the two ends. CDR3 size: 12 residues. The CDR3 DNA reads as TGCAGCGCCGAAGAGGGCACAGATACGCAGTATTTT. This translates into CSAEEGTDTQYF.

The chain employs TRBV2 and TRBJ2-1; 11 nucleotides align to TRBD2. CDR3 length: 16 residues. Per germline, CDR1 SNHLY and CDR2 FYNNEI. V lost 5 bases and J lost 5; bases outside the gene matches: 8. The CDR3 is CASSQVAGGPDNEQFF. The DNA for the CDR3 is TGTGCCAGCAGTCAAGTAGCGGGAGGGCCGGACAATGAGCAGTTCTTC.

The chain employs TRBV30 and TRBJ2-3; perhaps TRBD1 as D (6 bases). This CDR3 has 14 amino acids. Trimming shortened V by 0 bases and J by 2 bases, and 9 bases separated the two germline ends. CDR1 GTSNPN and CDR2 SVGIG come from the germline V gene (reference sequence). CDR3 bases: TGTGCCTGGAGTGTAACAGGGCCCACAGATACGCAGTATTTT. Protein product: CAWSVTGPTDTQYF.

V is TRBV5-1 and J is TRBJ2-2; D unclear. Germline CDR1 SGHRS, CDR2 YFSETQ. Trimming stripped 2 bases from V and 3 bases from J, with 8 bases between. CDR3 length equals 14 residues. The CDR3 reads CASSLDGYTGELFF. In DNA form, the CDR3 reads TGCGCCAGCAGCTTAGACGGTTACACCGGGGAGCTGTTTTTT.

This clone was seen a handful of times. The rearrangement joins TRBV30 to TRBJ2-5, with 7 positions matching TRBD1. The CDR3 is made up of 13 amino acids. Germline V gene sequence: CDR1 GTSNPN, CDR2 SVGIG (reference sequence). Trimming at V came to 2 bases and at J to 5 bases, leaving 5 bases not matched to a gene. The CDR3 here is CAWSQGGVETQYF. For the CDR3, the DNA is TGTGCCTGGAGTCAAGGGGGCGTTGAGACCCAGTACTTC. Looking up the rest from reference TRBV30 and TRBJ2-5 gives the full variable domain: SQTIHQWPATLVQPVGSPLSLECTVEGTSNPNLYWYRQAAGRGLQLLFYSVGIGQISSEVPQNLSASRPQDRQFILSSKKLLLSDSGFYLCAWSQGGVETQYFGPGTRLLVL.